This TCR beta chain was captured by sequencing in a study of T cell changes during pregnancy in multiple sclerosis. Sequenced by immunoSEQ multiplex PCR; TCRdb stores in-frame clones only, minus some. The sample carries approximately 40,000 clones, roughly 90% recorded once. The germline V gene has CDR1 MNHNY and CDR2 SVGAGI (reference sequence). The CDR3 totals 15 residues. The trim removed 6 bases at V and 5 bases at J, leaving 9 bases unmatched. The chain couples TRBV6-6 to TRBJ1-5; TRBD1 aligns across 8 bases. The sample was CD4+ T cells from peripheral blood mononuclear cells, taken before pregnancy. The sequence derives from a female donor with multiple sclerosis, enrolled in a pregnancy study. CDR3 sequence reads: CASSRGQGSDQPQHF. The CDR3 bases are TGTGCCAGCAGCCGCGGACAGGGTTCGGATCAGCCCCAGCATTTT.